The TCR beta chain described here comes from a study of metastatic and nonmetastatic thyroid tumors. This clone was picked up a small number of times. A much larger clone lies one base from this, so it may be a read error. The entire patient cohort was treatment-naive prior to thyroid surgery. Through MiXCR, TCRdb re-clonotyped the PCR reads. This table holds around 34,000 clones, around a fifth found once. Germline lookup yields CDR1 KGHSH and CDR2 LQKENI. The CDR3 is 13 residues long. The J gene is TRBJ1-1, the V gene TRBV18, with D uncertain. Material: blood. The TCR comes from a female donor with papillary thyroid cancer or a benign thyroid nodule (not recorded which). Some clones in this sample may be carry-over from other donors' samples. In nucleotides, the CDR3 is TGTGCCAGCTCTACGACGGGGTACACTGGAGCTTTCTTT. Amino acids: CASSTTGYTGAFF.